This TCR beta chain stems from a study of cytomegalovirus exposure and HLA in healthy donors. Study-level points and caveats: Later analysis identified a missense DCLRE1C variant that was linked to TCR beta V- and J-gene trimming.

Use of 60 Vbeta and 13 Jbeta primers characterized the PCR. Repertoires were generated with immunoSEQ multiplex PCR, while TCRdb's copy carries only in-frame clones and drops some. The data contain 95,000 to 120,000 clones, about 64% of them seen just once; the ten biggest clones take up about 8.3%. Worth noting for this clone: Its antigen is not identified.

The V and J ends lost 5 bases and 7 bases respectively, with 11 bases between them. CDR3 length: 12 residues. The germline V gene has CDR1 SGHNT and CDR2 YENEEA. The chain links TRBV11-3 to TRBJ1-1; D is perhaps TRBD1 (5 bases). The receptor comes from a man between 18 and 35 years old in good health and CMV-seropositive. Sequenced: PBMCs. CDR3 protein: CASSGGGREAFF. CDR3 in DNA: TGTGCCAGCAGCGGGGGAGGCCGTGAAGCTTTCTTT.